What follows describes a single T cell receptor (beta chain). This clone's antigen is unknown. The sample holds no much larger clone one base away, and base qualities are not on file. The sample originates from a study of blood T cells in healthy people across ages (dated by TCRdb to between 2015 and 2017). Broadly, across the study: In model experiments, template switching captured roughly one uniquely barcoded TCR beta cDNA molecule for every two T cells. For two donors (one aged 18 to 29 and one aged 80 or older), the study analyzed two additional independent replicas of 1 million unique cDNA reads from the same blood draw. Donors were grouped into four age groups: young (average roughly 16 years), middle-aged (39), aged (roughly 62) and long-lived (approximately 82). Using deep sequencing normalized with unique cDNA molecular identifiers, the study measured how TCR beta repertoire diversity changes with age. To avoid experimental bias, donors of different ages were spread randomly across the sequencing lanes.

The donors were roughly 38 Caucasian individuals from Russia, aged about 6 to 95 years, who were systemically healthy. Approximately 9.3 milliliters of peripheral blood were collected from each donor into EDTA-treated Vacutainer tubes. PBMCs were isolated by Ficoll-Paque density-gradient centrifugation, with at least 7 million obtained per sample. Total RNA, at least 5 micrograms per sample, was extracted from PBMCs with Trizol reagent. Naive CD45RAhigh/CD27high T cell percentages were measured by flow cytometry on a PBMC aliquot from every donor. Study-wide findings and limitations: Since profiling was done on bulk unsorted PBMCs, naive and antigen-experienced compartments could not be conclusively compared. Compared with the aged group, more naive CD4+ T cells, fewer expanded clones and increased TCR diversity were shown by the long-lived group, suggesting age selection. The percentage of naive T cells measured by flow cytometry correlated strongly with observed TCR beta diversity. As age increased, observed TCR beta diversity per million T cells dropped in a roughly linear way, and a significant reduction was already evident by age about 40. Estimates of total diversity based on one million sequenced T cells were regarded as lower bounds and as underestimates. Because donor CMV infection status was unknown, age-related changes in expanded clonotypes were potentially confounded.

V is reduced by 8 bases and J by 2 bases, leaving a spacing of 9 bases between them. The CDR3 has 12 amino acids, counting the end cysteine and phenylalanine. Only CDR3 DNA is held: 36 bases, read in frame from base 1. The germline V gene specifies SQVTM as CDR1 and ANQGSEA as CDR2. Receptor libraries were prepared by 5' RACE. TCRdb lists the instrument as Illumina HiSeq 2500. The second PCR ran for roughly 7 to 11 cycles and used a J-beta primer mix along with a sample-barcoded 5' primer. A template-switch 5' adaptor carrying 12 random nucleotides introduced a unique molecular identifier onto each TCR beta cDNA molecule. At least 3 million CDR3-containing paired-end reads were obtained from each sample. First-strand cDNA synthesis was performed from all RNA using the Mint cDNA synthesis kit, with priming by a TRBC-specific oligonucleotide. Following uracil-DNA glycosylase treatment, a first 18-cycle PCR with universal primers M1SS and BC2_uni_R was performed on all cDNA. Regarding the original processing steps: For normalization, 1 million high-quality reads, each with a distinct molecular identifier, were randomly selected from each sample. Instead of being binned into consensus sequences, reads with shared molecular identifiers were discarded. MiTCR, run with a Q25 quality threshold and the strictest error-elimination algorithm, handled CDR3 identification, clonotype clustering and error correction. Lower-bound total TCR beta diversity was estimated with a nonparametric unseen species model using Euler transformation. The raw public reads went through TCRdb reprocessing: fastp at Q25, MiXCR clone calling, in-frame beta chains kept. Duplicate CDR3 protein sequences are folded into a single record with the most common DNA and genes. The V and J calls were not made by the authors but by TCRdb's processing. The sample table contains about 680,000 distinct CDR3 sequences; only one count was recorded for about 52% of them. Of the sample, roughly 30% is held by the ten largest clones.

Recombination linked TRBV29-1 to TRBJ1-4, and TRBD1 may be the D gene, going by 6 matching bases. The receptor's source is a woman aged 55 to 70 in good health. The sequenced sample was blood. The CDR3 sequence is CSTGWTNEKLFF. DNA sequence: TGCAGCACAGGGTGGACTAATGAAAAACTGTTTTTT. Joined to the reference TRBV29-1 and TRBJ1-4 proteins, this CDR3 gives the full variable domain: SAVISQKPSRDICQRGTSLTIQCQVDSQVTMMFWYRQQPGQSLTLIATANQGSEATYESGFVIDKFPISRPNLTFSTLTVSNMSPEDSSIYLCSTGWTNEKLFFGSGTQLSVL.